A selection of T cell receptor beta chains follows, all from one sample in a study of breast tumors, draining lymph nodes, adjacent tissues. From the multiplex PCR reads, TCRdb called clonotypes with MiXCR, one entry per CDR3 protein. In the table there are approximately 200,000 distinct CDR3 sequences, over 25% of which are singletons. The specimen sequenced was axillary lymph node tissue. The receptors originated from a female donor with breast cancer. Some clones in this sample may be carry-over from other donors' samples. Both conserved end residues are part of each CDR3. D genes are given only for firm matches. Clone size is given for some rows only: seen once, a few or many times, or a class if the clone is expanded.

V gene	D gene	J gene	clone size	CDR3 DNA	CDR3 protein
TRBV5-4	-	TRBJ1-1	-	TGTGCCAGCAGTTACTCAAGAGCCTTGACCCAGGCAACTGAAGCTTTCTTT	CASSYSRALTQATEAFF
TRBV20-1	-	TRBJ1-5	-	TGCAGTGCTAGGAAGGCAGGGATCAATCAGCCCCAGCATTTT	CSARKAGINQPQHF
TRBV20-1	-	TRBJ2-1	many	TGCAGTGCTAGAGGGCTCGAGCGGGCGAGCAATGAGCAGTTCTTC	CSARGLERASNEQFF
TRBV6-1	TRBD1	TRBJ1-2	many	TGTGCCAGCAGGGACCGGGACAGACGATATGGCTACACCTTC	CASRDRDRRYGYTF
TRBV6-1	-	TRBJ1-1	few	TGTGCCAGCAGTGGAAGGGTGGGCACTGAAGCTTTCTTT	CASSGRVGTEAFF
TRBV7-2	TRBD2	TRBJ2-1	many	TGTGCCAGCAGCTTAGCGGCTAGCGGGGGGGCCTACAATGAGCAGTTCTTC	CASSLAASGGAYNEQFF
TRBV30	-	TRBJ1-5	many	TGTGCCTGGAGTACTCAGGATAATCAGCCCCAGCATTTT	CAWSTQDNQPQHF
TRBV5-8	-	TRBJ1-4	many	TGTGCCAGCAGAAGTAATGAAAAACTGTTTTTT	CASRSNEKLFF
TRBV20-1	TRBD2	TRBJ2-3	many	TGCAGTGCTAGATTGGGACTAGCGGTAGCCACAGATACGCAGTATTTT	CSARLGLAVATDTQYF
TRBV12-3/TRBV12-4	TRBD1	TRBJ2-1	many	TGTGCCAGCAGCTACGGCGGACAGGGGGCATGGGAGCAGTTCTTC	CASSYGGQGAWEQFF
TRBV5-5	-	TRBJ1-5	few	TGTGCCAGCAGCCTAGGGGACGGACTGTTCAATCAGCCCCAGCATTTT	CASSLGDGLFNQPQHF
TRBV5-4	-	TRBJ2-1	many	TGTGCCAGCAGCTTGTCACAGGGTGCCTACAATGAGCAGTTCTTC	CASSLSQGAYNEQFF
TRBV13	-	TRBJ1-3	many	TGTGCCAGCAGCTTATCTAGGTCTGGAAACACCATATATTTT	CASSLSRSGNTIYF
TRBV2	-	TRBJ1-1	-	TGTGCCAGCGGCAGGGTGGGCACTGAAGCTTTCTTT	CASGRVGTEAFF
TRBV6-1	-	TRBJ2-5	many	TGTGCCAGCGGGAAGATATACCAAGAGACCCAGTACTTC	CASGKIYQETQYF
TRBV6-2/TRBV6-3	-	TRBJ1-5	few	TGTGCCAGCAGGCCAGGGGCAGGCTGGGGAATGAGCAATCAGCCCCAGCATTTT	CASRPGAGWGMSNQPQHF
TRBV18	-	TRBJ1-2	-	TGTGCCAGCTCCATTTCAGGGGCCCGCCCTACTAACTATGGCTACACCTTC	CASSISGARPTNYGYTF
TRBV5-1	-	TRBJ1-4	many	TGCGCCAGCAGCTTAATAGGGGCAACTAATGAAAAACTGTTTTTT	CASSLIGATNEKLFF
TRBV4-1	-	TRBJ1-2	many	TGCGCCAGCAGCCAAGAACAGGGCGCCGGCTATGGCTACACCTTC	CASSQEQGAGYGYTF
TRBV4-1	TRBD1	TRBJ2-7	many	TGCGCCAGCAGCCAGATAACCGGGACAGGAAATTCCTACGAGCAGTACTTC	CASSQITGTGNSYEQYF
TRBV6-5	TRBD2	TRBJ2-3	many	TGTGCCAGCAGTCGGACTAGCTTTACAGATACGCAGTATTTT	CASSRTSFTDTQYF
TRBV3-2	-	TRBJ2-7	few	TGTGCCAGCAGCCAAGTACAGGGGGAGCTGGGGCAGTACTTC	CASSQVQGELGQYF
TRBV20-1	TRBD1	TRBJ2-7	many	TGCAGTGCCAACCCAGGGGGCGTAGTGCAGTACTTC	CSANPGGVVQYF
TRBV5-4	-	TRBJ1-2	many	TGTGCCAGCAGCTTGGGTTTGGCAGCCGGTCAGAACTATGGCTACACCTTC	CASSLGLAAGQNYGYTF
TRBV6-5	-	TRBJ1-2	once	TGTGCCAGCAGTTACTCGGTCTCCCCTCGGGGCGGCTACACCTTC	CASSYSVSPRGGYTF
TRBV6-6	-	TRBJ2-3	-	TGTGCCAGCAGTCCGGACAGCACAGATACGCAGTATTTT	CASSPDSTDTQYF
TRBV30	TRBD1	TRBJ2-7	many	TGTGCCTGGAGTGGGACAGGGGGGACCTACGAGCAGTACTTC	CAWSGTGGTYEQYF
TRBV7-9	TRBD2	TRBJ2-3	many	TGTGCCAGCAGTTGGCCCGGGGAGCGGGACCTCACAGATACGCAGTATTTT	CASSWPGERDLTDTQYF
TRBV20-1	-	TRBJ2-5	many	TGCAGTGCTAGAGGCCCGGACCAGGGCACCCAGTACTTC	CSARGPDQGTQYF
TRBV7-9	TRBD2	TRBJ2-5	many	TGTGCCAGCAGCTTAGCCCTCGTCCTAGCGGGGGGGCAAGAGACCCAGTACTTC	CASSLALVLAGGQETQYF
TRBV6-5	TRBD1	TRBJ2-1	few	TGTGCCAGCAGCCATACCGGGACAGCCCTTAATGAGCAGTTCTTC	CASSHTGTALNEQFF
TRBV4-3	TRBD2	TRBJ2-3	many	TGCGCCAGCAGCCCGGGGACTAGCGGGGACTCTAGCACAGATACGCAGTATTTT	CASSPGTSGDSSTDTQYF
TRBV7-9	-	TRBJ1-4	-	TGCGCCAGCAGCCATTTGGGACCTGAGGATGAAAAACTGCTTTTT	CASSHLGPEDEKLLF
TRBV10-1	-	TRBJ1-2	-	TGCGCCAGCAGTGAGGACAGAGCCGGAGACTATGGCTACACCTTC	CASSEDRAGDYGYTF
TRBV20-1	-	TRBJ2-5	many	TGCAGTGCTAGAGATGGAAAGGCAGGGAGGGAGACCCAGTACTTC	CSARDGKAGRETQYF
TRBV5-8	TRBD2	TRBJ2-2	many	TGTGCCAGCAGCCTAGCGGGAGTAAGTCCCGGGGAGCTGTTTTTT	CASSLAGVSPGELFF
TRBV5-1	-	TRBJ1-6	many	TGCGCCAGCAGCCCCATTGAGGGGAGCGATTCACCCCTCCACTTT	CASSPIEGSDSPLHF
TRBV5-1	-	TRBJ2-1	-	TGCGCCAGCATGGGTAGCGGCTCCTACAAGGAGCAGTTCTTC	CASMGSGSYKEQFF
TRBV13	TRBD2	TRBJ2-1	many	TGTGCCAGCAGCTTCGGACTAGCGGGGGCCAAGCAGTTCTTC	CASSFGLAGAKQFF
TRBV14	TRBD2	TRBJ2-1	-	TGTGCCAGCAGCCAAGACGTAGGGACTAGCGGGAGGGCCTACAATGAGCAGTTCTTC	CASSQDVGTSGRAYNEQFF
TRBV12-3/TRBV12-4	TRBD1	TRBJ1-3	many	TGTGCCAGCAGGAAGACAGGGACTTACTCTGGAAACACCATATATTTT	CASRKTGTYSGNTIYF
TRBV20-1	TRBD2	TRBJ2-2	many	TGCAGTGCTAGAGATGGAGCGGGGGGGCAGGGCACCGGGGAGCTGTTTTTT	CSARDGAGGQGTGELFF
TRBV2	-	TRBJ2-6	-	TGTGCCAGCAGGGGACGAGGCTCTGGGGCCAACGTCCTGACTTTC	CASRGRGSGANVLTF
TRBV12-3/TRBV12-4	TRBD1	TRBJ1-4	many	TGTGCCAGCAGATTTGGGACAGGGAATGAAAAACTGTTTTTT	CASRFGTGNEKLFF
TRBV11-2	TRBD2	TRBJ2-5	many	TGTGCCAGCAGCGACCGGACTAGCCGTGAGACCCAGTACTTC	CASSDRTSRETQYF
TRBV6-1	-	TRBJ1-3	-	TGTGCCAGCGGCGAAGGCAGGTTCCGCACTTCTGGAAACACCATATATTTT	CASGEGRFRTSGNTIYF
TRBV6-4	-	TRBJ1-6	many	TGTGCCAGTCCTTTGAGGTTCGGAGGAATAAATTCCTATAATTCACCCCTCCACTTT	CASPLRFGGINSYNSPLHF
TRBV24-1	TRBD1	TRBJ1-5	-	TGTGCCACCAGTGAGTTGACAGGGGAGCAGCCCCAGCATTTT	CATSELTGEQPQHF
TRBV7-2	-	TRBJ1-1	-	TGTGCCAGCAGCTTAGGAAAAGCAGCTTTCTTT	CASSLGKAAFF
TRBV20-1	-	TRBJ1-3	many	TGCAGTGCTCGTCTCGACCGATCTGGTGGAAACACCATATATTTT	CSARLDRSGGNTIYF
TRBV30	-	TRBJ2-3	-	TGTGCCGGTAACAGGGGGGGAGATACGCAGTATTTT	CAGNRGGDTQYF
TRBV7-2	TRBD1	TRBJ1-5	-	TGTGCCAGCAGCTCAGGACAGGGGGGAGAGACCCAGCATTTT	CASSSGQGGETQHF